The 32 T cell receptor beta chains below come from one sample, sequenced in a study of OX40 agonist ivuxolimab in advanced cancers. The method was immunoSEQ multiplex PCR; TCRdb's version includes in-frame clones alone and lacks a portion of them. The sample carries tens of thousands of clones, less than 95% recorded once. Source: CD4+ or CD8+ T cells sorted from blood, taken in a trial of the OX40 agonist ivuxolimab. These receptor sequences come from an adult with an advanced solid tumor such as melanoma, head and neck, liver or kidney cancer.

This chain uses TRBV11-2 with TRBJ1-3; TRBD1 agrees at 10 bases. The CDR3 is made up of 15 amino acids. The V gene's germline CDR1 is SGHAT and CDR2 FQNNGV. After removal of 4 bases from V and 7 bases from J, the junction contained 7 bases not matched to a gene. The CDR3: CASSWGRQGANTIYF. CDR3 DNA: TGTGCCAGCAGCTGGGGGAGACAGGGGGCTAACACCATATATTTT.

The chain employs TRBV4-3 and TRBJ2-7, with D unclear. The CDR3 is 15 residues long. Germline CDR1 is LGHNA and CDR2 is YSLEER. The germline V and J ends were trimmed by 0 bases and 0 bases, with 9 bases remaining between them. CDR3 sequence: CASSQESWTSYEQYF. CDR3 nucleotide sequence: TGCGCCAGCAGCCAAGAGAGTTGGACCTCCTACGAGCAGTACTTC.

The rearrangement uses TRBV6-6 and TRBJ2-7; 8 bases fit TRBD1. After removal of 6 bases from V and 0 bases from J, the junction contained 7 bases not matched to a gene. Germline V gene lookup returns CDR1 MNHNY and CDR2 SVGAGI (reference sequence). There are 15 residues in the CDR3. CDR3 sequence reads: CASSPSTGDSYEQYF. CDR3 DNA sequence: TGTGCCAGCAGCCCTTCGACAGGGGACTCCTACGAGCAGTACTTC.

The chain has TRBV27 and TRBJ2-7, with a weak D call TRBD2 (6 bases). CDR1 MNHEY and CDR2 SMNVEV come from the germline V gene (reference sequence). The V end was cut by 6 bases, the J end by 2 bases, with 11 bases between. The CDR3 is 13 amino acids. Here the CDR3 DNA reads TGTGCCAGCAGGGCGGGACGGGCCTACGAGCAGTACTTC. It is translated as CASRAGRAYEQYF.

The V gene is TRBV27, the J gene TRBJ1-2; D perhaps matches TRBD1 (5 bases). CDR1 and CDR2 (germline): MNHEY, SMNVEV (reference sequence). The CDR3 is made up of 15 amino acids. V was trimmed by 4 bases and J by 4 bases, leaving 16 bases between them. CDR3 residues: CASSSRPGTAYGYTF. CDR3 bases: TGTGCCAGCAGTTCCCGCCCTGGGACGGCCTATGGCTACACCTTC.

This clone has just one count. CDR3 loop: CASSLEAGGATDTQYF. CDR3 nucleotides: TGTGCCAGCAGCTTAGAAGCCGGGGGGGCCACAGATACGCAGTATTTT. The V gene is TRBV7-8, the J gene TRBJ2-3; 8 bases agree with TRBD2. With V trimmed by 1 base and J by 2 bases, 5 bases remained unmatched. The CDR3 spans 16 residues. Germline CDR1 and CDR2: SGHVS and FQNEAQ.

V and J are TRBV7-9 and TRBJ2-1; perhaps TRBD2 as D (5 bases). The CDR3 loop spans 14 amino acids. The V and J ends lost 8 bases and 8 bases respectively, with 19 bases between them. Germline V CDR1 and CDR2: SEHNR, FQNEAQ (reference sequence). CDR3 bases: TGTGCCAGCTCCCGGACTTCCGCCTGGGATGAGCAGTTCTTC. Its protein is CASSRTSAWDEQFF.

This sequence joins TRBV14 and TRBJ2-3; 7 nucleotides line up with TRBD2. The CDR3 has 17 amino acids. The trim removed 4 bases at V and 1 base at J, leaving 11 bases unmatched. Looked up from germline, CDR1 is SGHDN and CDR2 is FVKESK. DNA for the CDR3: TGTGCCAGCAGCCGCGATCGAGCGGGGTGGGGCACAGATACGCAGTATTTT. Translating it yields CASSRDRAGWGTDTQYF.

This clone has only one observation. This chain connects TRBV7-9 to TRBJ1-4; 7 bases line up with TRBD1. J gave up 6 bases and V 5 bases, and 12 bases lay outside the gene matches. The CDR3 is 16 amino acids. From germline, CDR1 is SEHNR and CDR2 FQNEAQ (reference sequence). The CDR3 is CASSASTRGIHEKLFF. The CDR3 DNA sequence: TGTGCCAGCAGCGCATCCACCAGGGGGATCCATGAAAAACTGTTTTTT. The whole variable domain, filled in from reference TRBV7-9 and TRBJ1-4, reads DTGVSQNPRHKITKRGQNVTFRCDPISEHNRLYWYRQTLGQGPEFLTYFQNEAQLEKSRLLSDRFSAERPKGSFSTLEIQRTEQGDSAMYLCASSASTRGIHEKLFFGSGTQLSVL.

J is TRBJ1-4 and V is TRBV4-1, with 7 positions matching TRBD1. Unmatched junction bases numbered 15, after V lost 4 bases and J lost 4 bases. There are 18 residues in the CDR3. The germline V gene encodes CDR1 MGHRA and CDR2 YSYEKL. CDR3 protein: CASSPGRKQGLINEKLFF. The CDR3 region has the DNA TGCGCCAGCAGCCCTGGTAGGAAACAGGGGCTCATTAATGAAAAACTGTTTTTT.

With respect to this clone: The sample carries other DNA sequences with the same CDR3. V is TRBV29-1 and J is TRBJ2-5; possibly TRBD2 for D (5 bases). Looked up from germline, CDR1 is SQVTM and CDR2 is ANQGSEA. This CDR3 has 15 residues. V shed 2 bases and J shed 5 bases, with 18 bases lying between them. In DNA form, the CDR3 reads TGCAGCGTTGAATTCGGAAGAGCGGCCCAGGAGACCCAGTACTTC. Encoded protein: CSVEFGRAAQETQYF.

This clone is a singleton in its sample. The CDR3 reads CASMGLAGGGDTQYF. The CDR3 coding sequence is TGCGCCAGCATGGGACTAGCGGGGGGTGGAGATACGCAGTATTTT. The chain couples TRBV10-2 to TRBJ2-3; 15 positions match TRBD2. The CDR3 is 15 amino acids. V gave up 7 bases and J gave up 5 bases; unmatched junction bases: 4. Germline V lookup: CDR1 WSHSY, CDR2 SAAADI.

The rearrangement links TRBV7-3 to TRBJ2-3, with TRBD2 as a possible D gene (5 bases). Per the germline V gene, CDR1 is SGHTA and CDR2 is FQGTGA. This CDR3 is built from 15 residues. V was cut by 0 bases and J by 4 bases, with 11 bases left in between. CDR3 residues: CASSLTGSVADTQYF. CDR3 nucleotides: TGTGCCAGCAGCTTAACCGGTAGCGTGGCAGATACGCAGTATTTT. Filled out from reference TRBV7-3 and TRBJ2-3, the complete variable domain reads GAGVSQTPSNKVTEKGKYVELRCDPISGHTALYWYRQSLGQGPEFLIYFQGTGAADDSGLPNDRFFAVRPEGSVSTLKIQRTERGDSAVYLCASSLTGSVADTQYFGPGTRLTVL.

This chain connects TRBV27 to TRBJ2-1, with a tentative D call TRBD2 (6 bases). This CDR3 comprises 12 residues. V was clipped by 7 bases and J by 3 bases, with 7 bases between them. The germline gives CDR1 MNHEY, CDR2 SMNVEV (reference sequence). CDR3 DNA: TGTGCCAGCACGGGGGACTACAATGAGCAGTTCTTC. Its protein is CASTGDYNEQFF.

This chain uses TRBV28 with TRBJ2-7; possible D gene TRBD2, 6 bases. The V end was cut by 7 bases, the J end by 3 bases, with 13 bases between. The CDR3 consists of 13 residues. Germline-derived CDR1 and CDR2 are MDHEN and SYDVKM. The CDR3 coding sequence is TGTGCCAGCAAGGCCGGGACTCACTACGAGCAGTACTTC. This gives the protein CASKAGTHYEQYF.

The rearrangement joins TRBV6-5 to TRBJ2-1; TRBD2 matches 7 bases. CDR1 is MNHEY, CDR2 SVGAGI, per germline. V trimming: 2 bases; J trimming: 11 bases; junction bases outside the gene matches: 6. The CDR3 loop spans 13 amino acids. The CDR3 region has the DNA TGTGCCAGCAGTTACAGAGGGGAGGGGAAGCAGTTCTTC. Translated, it gives CASSYRGEGKQFF.

The chain links TRBV13 to TRBJ1-2, with D uncertain. This CDR3 spans 15 amino acids. Germline V gene sequence: CDR1 PRHDT, CDR2 FYEKMQ (reference sequence). Trimming removed 3 bases from V and 0 bases from J, with 11 bases in between. CDR3 residues: CASSLGSATNYGYTF. The CDR3 nucleotides are TGTGCCAGCAGCTTGGGCAGCGCCACTAACTATGGCTACACCTTC.

The chain has TRBV19 and TRBJ2-7; possibly TRBD1 or TRBD2 for D (5 bases each). The CDR3 contains 14 residues. The ends were cut back, 6 bases at V and 3 bases at J, with 15 bases in the middle. Per the germline V gene, CDR1 is LNHDA and CDR2 is SQIVND (reference sequence). The CDR3 bases are TGTGCCAGTAGCCGAGAGGGCGGACACTACGAGCAGTACTTC. Amino acids: CASSREGGHYEQYF. The full variable domain, with the rest looked up from reference TRBV19 and TRBJ2-7, is DGGITQSPKYLFRKEGQNVTLSCEQNLNHDAMYWYRQDPGQGLRLIYYSQIVNDFQKGDIAEGYSVSREKKESFPLTVTSAQKNPTAFYLCASSREGGHYEQYFGPGTRLTVT.

The chain couples TRBV10-3 to TRBJ1-2, with 8 nucleotides matching TRBD1. The length of the CDR3 is 15 residues. Trimming removed 6 bases from V and 3 bases from J; junction bases left unmatched: 9. The V gene's germline CDR1 is ENHRY and CDR2 SYGVKD. CDR3 sequence (DNA): TGTGCCATCAGGCAATGGACAGGGTCTGACTATGGCTACACCTTC. As protein: CAIRQWTGSDYGYTF.

The chain combines TRBV2 with TRBJ2-6; 7 bases line up with TRBD2. The CDR3 sequence is 14 residues long. Trimming cost V 4 bases and J 6 bases; bases outside gene matches: 3. In germline, CDR1 is SNHLY, CDR2 FYNNEI. The DNA for the CDR3 is TGTGCCAGCAGTGTAAAGCGGGAGGCCAACGTCCTGACTTTC. Translated, it gives CASSVKREANVLTF.

V and J are TRBV28 and TRBJ1-2; D gene ambiguous. The V end lost 8 bases, the J end lost 0 bases, and 10 bases lay between the germline ends. The CDR3 is 13 residues long. The germline gives CDR1 MDHEN, CDR2 SYDVKM. CDR3 sequence: CASRGSSNYGYTF. As DNA, the CDR3 is TGTGCCAGCCGGGGAAGTTCTAACTATGGCTACACCTTC.

The J gene is TRBJ2-3, the V gene TRBV9, with D possibly being TRBD1 (5 bases). The length of the CDR3 is 15 residues. V was trimmed by 0 bases and J by 2 bases, leaving 10 bases between them. The germline CDR1 and CDR2 sequences are SGDLS and YYNGEE. CDR3 DNA: TGTGCCAGCAGCGTAGCGATGGACAACACAGATACGCAGTATTTT. Protein product: CASSVAMDNTDTQYF.

The chain uses TRBV15 and TRBJ2-5; 12 bases fit TRBD2. V shed 2 bases and J 4 bases; nucleotides not matched to a gene: 20. CDR3 length: 21 amino acids. Germline V gives CDR1 LNHNV, CDR2 YYDKDF (reference sequence). In nucleotides, the CDR3 is TGTGCCACCAGCAGATTTTTCCCCCCGGGGACAGTGGGACTAGCGGGAGAGACCCAGTACTTC. This codes for CATSRFFPPGTVGLAGETQYF.

The rearrangement joins TRBV19 to TRBJ1-1; no firm D call. Per germline, CDR1 LNHDA and CDR2 SQIVND (reference sequence). CDR3 length equals 13 residues. Deletions cut 3 bases from V and 1 base from J, with 6 bases between. This chain's CDR3 is CASSIGSNTEAFF. The CDR3 bases are TGTGCCAGTAGTATTGGCTCGAACACTGAAGCTTTCTTT.

This clone has only one observation. V usage is TRBV27 and J usage is TRBJ2-7; no clear D. The CDR3 runs to 15 residues. Trimming took off 0 bases at V and 0 bases at J, with 9 bases between the two ends. Germline loops: CDR1 MNHEY, CDR2 SMNVEV (reference sequence). The CDR3 protein is CASSLSHTNSYEQYF. For the CDR3, the DNA is TGTGCCAGCAGTTTATCGCACACTAACTCCTACGAGCAGTACTTC.

The chain recombines TRBV4-1 with TRBJ2-1, with 16 positions matching TRBD2. The CDR3 spans 19 residues. J gave up 7 bases and V 3 bases, and 12 bases lay outside the gene matches. Germline V CDR1 and CDR2: MGHRA, YSYEKL. CDR3 residues: CASSHPLGGGLAGGNEQFF. In nucleotides, the CDR3 is TGCGCCAGCAGCCACCCCCTGGGCGGGGGACTAGCGGGAGGGAATGAGCAGTTCTTC.

This chain connects TRBV6-5 to TRBJ2-5; 7 bases line up with TRBD2. Germline CDR1 and CDR2: MNHEY and SVGAGI. V trimming: 6 bases; J trimming: 5 bases; junction bases outside the gene matches: 6. The CDR3 contains 13 residues. CDR3 loop: CASRAGVDETQYF. CDR3 coding DNA: TGTGCCAGCAGGGCGGGAGTAGATGAGACCCAGTACTTC.

The J gene is TRBJ1-5, the V gene TRBV28; D may be TRBD1 (6 bases). Trimming shortened V by 4 bases and J by 6 bases, and 16 bases separated the two germline ends. There are 15 residues in the CDR3. Germline V lookup: CDR1 MDHEN, CDR2 SYDVKM. In DNA form, the CDR3 reads TGTGCCAGCAGTTCTACAGGGCTAGCAGGTCAGCCCCAGCATTTT. It yields the protein CASSSTGLAGQPQHF. The full variable domain, with the rest looked up from reference TRBV28 and TRBJ1-5, is DVKVTQSSRYLVKRTGEKVFLECVQDMDHENMFWYRQDPGLGLRLIYFSYDVKMKEKGDIPEGYSVSREKKERFSLILESASTNQTSMYLCASSSTGLAGQPQHFGDGTRLSIL.

The chain recombines TRBV13 with TRBJ1-1, with D unclear. The germline V gene has CDR1 PRHDT and CDR2 FYEKMQ (reference sequence). Between the trimmed V and J ends, which lost 4 bases and 2 bases, there was a span of 11 bases. There are 14 residues in the CDR3. The DNA for the CDR3 is TGTGCCAGCAGCTCCCCGTTGGGTAACACTGAAGCTTTCTTT. As protein: CASSSPLGNTEAFF.

The chain recombines TRBV2 with TRBJ1-6; a possible D gene is TRBD1 (5 bases). Germline V gives CDR1 SNHLY, CDR2 FYNNEI. V lost 5 bases and J lost 10, with 18 bases in between. The CDR3 is 15 amino acids. The CDR3 region has the DNA TGTGCCAGCAGTTCTTCCTGGGGGGGTAACTCACCCCTCCACTTT. Translated, it gives CASSSSWGGNSPLHF.

In regard to this clone: Distinct nucleotide sequences in the sample also encode this CDR3. The rearrangement joins TRBV27 to TRBJ2-7; no clear D. The CDR3 is 12 residues long. The germline V gene encodes CDR1 MNHEY and CDR2 SMNVEV (reference sequence). Trimming shortened V by 6 bases and J by 0 bases, and 6 bases separated the two germline ends. In DNA form, the CDR3 reads TGTGCCAGCAGCCCCAGCTCCTACGAGCAGTACTTC. Amino acid sequence: CASSPSSYEQYF.

V is TRBV7-3 and J is TRBJ1-2; unclear D gene. Germline assignment: CDR1 SGHTA and CDR2 FQGTGA. The CDR3 covers 16 residues. The germline V and J ends were trimmed by 5 bases and 8 bases, with 24 bases remaining between them. The DNA of the CDR3 is TGTGCCAGCAGCCCGCTCCGCCAAACTCGCCGGAGGGGCTACACCTTC. This translates into CASSPLRQTRRRGYTF.